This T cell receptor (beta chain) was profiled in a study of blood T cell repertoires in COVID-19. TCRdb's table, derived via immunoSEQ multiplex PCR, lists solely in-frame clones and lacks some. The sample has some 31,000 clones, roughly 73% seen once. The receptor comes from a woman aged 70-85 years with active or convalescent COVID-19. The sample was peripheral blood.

Written as DNA, the CDR3 is TGTGCCAGTAGTACCCTAGGAGGGCTTGGAAACACCATATATTTT. Encoded protein: CASSTLGGLGNTIYF. The chain couples TRBV19 to TRBJ1-3; D ambiguous. The V and J ends lost 4 bases and 3 bases respectively, with 13 bases between them. The CDR3 is made up of 15 amino acids. Germline loops: CDR1 LNHDA, CDR2 SQIVND (reference sequence).